A single sample gave rise to the 17 T cell receptor beta chains below, sequenced in a study of vaccination and CD4 T cells after COVID-19. Described treatment: roughly nine-day PBMC culture with coronavirus spike peptide pools or control peptides (ViraFEST assay). Their recognized antigens are unknown. Cultured CD4+ T cell DNA was sequenced using the Oncomine TCR Beta short-read assay. TCRdb ran MiXCR on the PCR reads and lists one entry per CDR3 protein. The sample carries 9,500 to 15,000 distinct CDR3 sequences, approximately 60% recorded once. Input material: CD4+ T cells from blood, cultured in vitro. The receptors were gathered from a human donor who had recovered from COVID-19.

Only a few counts were recorded for this clonotype. The chain combines TRBV28 with TRBJ2-3, with TRBD2 matching 10 bases. Germline V gene sequence: CDR1 MDHEN, CDR2 SYDVKM. The CDR3 consists of 15 residues. The trim removed 7 bases at V and 3 bases at J, leaving 7 bases unmatched. The CDR3 DNA reads as TGTGCCAGCATGGGAGCGGGGGGGCAGACAGATACGCAGTATTTT. Amino acids: CASMGAGGQTDTQYF.

The genes are TRBV6-5 and TRBJ1-2, with no clear D. The V end was cut by 0 bases, the J end by 4 bases, with 12 bases between. Per the germline V gene, CDR1 is MNHEY and CDR2 is SVGAGI. The CDR3 loop spans 15 amino acids. In DNA, the CDR3 is TGTGCCAGCAGTTACTCGAATTCTGGATCCTATGGCTACACCTTC. Translated, it gives CASSYSNSGSYGYTF.

The genes are TRBV28 and TRBJ2-3; unclear D gene. CDR1 MDHEN and CDR2 SYDVKM come from the germline V gene. Trimming took 2 bases from V and 0 from J, leaving 9 bases between them. This CDR3 region has 15 residues. DNA of the CDR3: TGTGCCAGCAGTTTAGTGGGCTTTAGCACAGATACGCAGTATTTT. Translation gives CASSLVGFSTDTQYF.

The chain recombines TRBV24-1 with TRBJ2-3, with D possibly matching TRBD1 (5 bases). Germline CDR1 KGHDR, CDR2 SFDVKD. Trimming removed 5 bases from V and 2 bases from J, with 13 bases in between. The CDR3 runs to 15 residues. The CDR3 loop reads CATSVSRQNTDTQYF. CDR3 DNA sequence: TGTGCCACCAGTGTATCCCGACAGAACACAGATACGCAGTATTTT.

This clonotype was counted a few times. The V call is TRBV9, the J call TRBJ2-2; no clear D. The CDR3 sequence is 15 residues long. V was trimmed by 0 bases and J by 1 base, leaving 7 bases between them. Germline V gives CDR1 SGDLS, CDR2 YYNGEE. In nucleotides, the CDR3 is TGTGCCAGCAGCGTAGACAGCCAGAACACCGGGGAGCTGTTTTTT. Translating gives CASSVDSQNTGELFF.

The J gene is TRBJ2-3, the V gene TRBV6-1, with TRBD1 as a possible D gene (5 bases). Looked up from germline, CDR1 is MNHNS and CDR2 is SASEGT. Between the trimmed V and J ends, which lost 10 bases and 6 bases, there was a span of 23 bases. There are 15 residues in the CDR3. CDR3 amino acids: CAISADTRTSDTQYF. CDR3 coding DNA: TGTGCCATCAGCGCGGACACGCGCACCTCGGATACGCAGTATTTT.

This clonotype was counted a few times. The rearrangement joins TRBV20-1 to TRBJ1-2, with D possibly TRBD1 on 6 matching bases. Germline lookup yields CDR1 DFQATT and CDR2 SNEGSKA (reference sequence). The CDR3 has 14 amino acids. V was trimmed by 0 bases and J by 5 bases, leaving 13 bases between them. The CDR3 loop reads CSARDPSTGYGYTF. In DNA form, the CDR3 reads TGCAGTGCTAGAGATCCTAGTACAGGGTATGGCTACACCTTC.

This chain connects TRBV5-4 to TRBJ2-2, with 7 bases fitting TRBD1. The CDR3 is 14 residues long. Unmatched junction bases numbered 3, after V lost 1 base and J lost 6 bases. The germline gives CDR1 SGHNT, CDR2 YYREEE (reference sequence). The CDR3 region has the DNA TGTGCCAGCAGCTTGCCACAGGGGCCCGGGGAGCTGTTTTTT. Translation: CASSLPQGPGELFF.

J is TRBJ2-7 and V is TRBV12-3 or TRBV12-4; no reliable D call. V dropped 6 bases and J dropped 1 base, with 10 bases sitting between them. The CDR3 runs to 13 residues. The CDR3 sequence is CASSIKASYEQYF. The CDR3 DNA is TGTGCCAGCAGCATTAAGGCGTCCTACGAGCAGTACTTC.

This sequence joins TRBV5-1 and TRBJ2-3; 7 nucleotides line up with TRBD1. The V segment lost 5 bases and the J segment 0 bases; nucleotides outside the gene matches: 6. The CDR3 loop spans 15 amino acids. Per germline, CDR1 SGHRS and CDR2 YFSETQ. CDR3 nucleotides: TGCGCCAGCAGGAGGGACAGCACTAGCACAGATACGCAGTATTTT. Encoded protein: CASRRDSTSTDTQYF.

The J gene is TRBJ1-3, the V gene TRBV20-1; the match to TRBD1 covers 9 bases. Germline loops: CDR1 DFQATT, CDR2 SNEGSKA (reference sequence). The V segment lost 4 bases and the J segment 2 bases; nucleotides outside the gene matches: 6. This CDR3 has 15 amino acids. The CDR3 region has the DNA TGCAGTGCTAAACCCGGGACAGGGCCTGGAAACACCATATATTTT. This gives the protein CSAKPGTGPGNTIYF.

J is TRBJ2-2 and V is TRBV7-2; 7 bases map to TRBD2. Germline V gene lookup returns CDR1 SGHTA and CDR2 FQGNSA. V shed 2 bases and J 6 bases; nucleotides not matched to a gene: 12. This CDR3 comprises 17 residues. CDR3 sequence (DNA): TGTGCCAGCAGCTTACTGAGTGGCGGGGGAGGGCCCGGGGAGCTGTTTTTT. Translating it yields CASSLLSGGGGPGELFF.

The chain uses TRBV11-2 and TRBJ1-1; no reliable D call. Germline V gene lookup returns CDR1 SGHAT and CDR2 FQNNGV. This CDR3 region has 14 residues. Trimming removed 3 bases at V and 5 bases at J, with 13 bases between. The CDR3 here is CASSLGRDRTEAFF. CDR3 DNA sequence: TGTGCCAGCAGCTTGGGGAGGGATAGGACTGAAGCTTTCTTT.

This clonotype has a single count. The chain uses TRBV29-1 and TRBJ1-2; D perhaps matches TRBD1 (5 bases). This CDR3 has 15 residues. Germline assignment: CDR1 SQVTM and CDR2 ANQGSEA. CDR3 sequence (DNA): TGCAGTGCCCGGGGGGACCACATGAGGAACTATGGCTACACCTTC. It is translated as CSARGDHMRNYGYTF.

The chain employs TRBV5-5 and TRBJ1-1; D ambiguous. The germline V and J ends were trimmed by 4 bases and 1 base, with 20 bases remaining between them. The CDR3 consists of 17 residues. The V gene's germline CDR1 is SGHKS and CDR2 YYEKEE (reference sequence). CDR3 in amino acids: CASSPLGAPLSNTEAFF. CDR3 nucleotide sequence: TGTGCCAGCAGCCCACTGGGAGCTCCCCTTTCGAACACTGAAGCTTTCTTT.

The CDR3 bases are TGTGCCAGCAGCTTAGATGGGACAGTGAATCAGCCCCAGCATTTT. Translating gives CASSLDGTVNQPQHF. This chain connects TRBV11-2 to TRBJ1-5, with TRBD1 matching 7 bases. V shed 0 bases and J 4 bases; nucleotides not matched to a gene: 3. Germline CDR1 is SGHAT and CDR2 is FQNNGV. CDR3 length: 15 residues.

CDR3 nucleotide sequence: TGTGCCATCTCCGGACAGGGGAACACCGGGGAGCTGTTTTTT. As protein: CAISGQGNTGELFF. The rearrangement links TRBV6-1 to TRBJ2-2; TRBD1 matches at 8 bases. J lost 1 base, V lost 10 bases, and 5 bases had no gene match. The CDR3 extends over 14 amino acids. Per germline, CDR1 MNHNS and CDR2 SASEGT.